This passage covers 32 T cell receptor beta chains from one sample sequenced in a study of shared clonotypes between healthy human individuals. Profiled with immunoSEQ multiplex PCR; TCRdb holds only in-frame clones, not every one. This table has roughly 1,100,000 clones, more than 65% appearing once. Material for sequencing was memory CD4+ T cells sorted from blood. The subset is: CD45RA-negative fraction. These receptor sequences come from a man between 18 and 35 years old in good health.

The chain employs TRBV11-3 and TRBJ2-2; D is possibly TRBD2 (5 bases). The ends were cut back, 5 bases at V and 4 bases at J, with 17 bases in the middle. CDR1 is SGHNT, CDR2 YENEEA, per germline. The CDR3 covers 16 residues. The CDR3 loop is CASSPSGSKLTGELFF. The CDR3 DNA is TGTGCCAGCAGCCCGAGCGGTTCGAAACTCACCGGGGAGCTGTTTTTT.

This clone was seen a few times. The genes are TRBV18 and TRBJ2-7; no reliable D call. V was clipped by 1 base and J by 2 bases, with 12 bases between them. The CDR3 has 15 amino acids. Germline V gene data show CDR1 as KGHSH and CDR2 as LQKENI. Here the CDR3 reads CASSPRNEPPYEQYF. The CDR3 DNA reads as TGTGCCAGCTCACCACGAAATGAACCGCCCTACGAGCAGTACTTC.

DNA of the CDR3: TGTGCCAGCCTCCCCCAGGGACCTTATGGGTTGTCCCTCCACTTT. Translation: CASLPQGPYGLSLHF. The chain combines TRBV6-1 with TRBJ1-6; possible D gene TRBD1, 5 bases. The ends were cut back, 8 bases at V and 14 bases at J, with 25 bases in the middle. Per the germline V gene, CDR1 is MNHNS and CDR2 is SASEGT. The CDR3 has 15 amino acids.

V is TRBV7-3 and J is TRBJ2-1; weak D call: TRBD2 (5 bases). Germline values: CDR1 SGHTA, CDR2 FQGTGA. Trimming shortened V by 1 base and J by 6 bases, and 7 bases separated the two germline ends. The CDR3 contains 13 residues. The CDR3: CASSLRLANEQFF. CDR3 bases: TGTGCCAGCAGCTTAAGGCTAGCCAATGAGCAGTTCTTC.

The chain recombines TRBV5-1 with TRBJ2-1; TRBD2 aligns across 7 bases. The CDR3 length is 13 residues. CDR1 is SGHRS, CDR2 YFSETQ, per germline. J was trimmed by 5 bases and V by 4 bases; bases with no gene match: 3. CDR3 sequence reads: CASSRGTNNEQFF. The CDR3 coding sequence is TGCGCCAGCAGCCGTGGGACTAACAATGAGCAGTTCTTC.

The rearrangement uses TRBV6-6 and TRBJ1-2; D is unclear. CDR3 length: 13 amino acids. V lost 2 bases to trimming and J lost 6 bases, with 10 bases between them. Germline V gives CDR1 MNHNY, CDR2 SVGAGI (reference sequence). CDR3 region: CASSYGPVNGYTF. The CDR3 nucleotides are TGTGCCAGCAGTTACGGTCCGGTAAATGGCTACACCTTC.

The V call is TRBV5-1, the J call TRBJ2-3, with TRBD2 matching 10 bases. The ends lost 1 base at V and 3 bases at J; junction bases unmatched: 5. Germline V gives CDR1 SGHRS, CDR2 YFSETQ. The CDR3 length is 16 residues. CDR3 nucleotide sequence: TGCGCCAGCAGCTTGAAGCGGACTAGCGGTACAGATACGCAGTATTTT. Translated, it gives CASSLKRTSGTDTQYF. The full variable domain, with the rest looked up from reference TRBV5-1 and TRBJ2-3, is KAGVTQTPRYLIKTRGQQVTLSCSPISGHRSVSWYQQTPGQGLQFLFEYFSETQRNKGNFPGRFSGRQFSNSRSEMNVSTLELGDSALYLCASSLKRTSGTDTQYFGPGTRLTVL.

The rearrangement uses TRBV6-6 and TRBJ2-7; 8 bases map to TRBD1. From germline, CDR1 is MNHNY and CDR2 SVGAGI (reference sequence). V shed 2 bases, J shed 2 bases, and the junction held 5 bases outside the gene matches. CDR3 size: 15 residues. The CDR3 spells CASSYGQGYPYEQYF. The DNA of the CDR3 is TGTGCCAGCAGTTACGGACAGGGCTATCCCTACGAGCAGTACTTC.

V is TRBV10-3 and J is TRBJ2-3; 10 bases map to TRBD1. V lost 2 bases and J lost 4; bases outside the gene matches: 9. CDR3 size: 17 residues. Germline assignment: CDR1 ENHRY and CDR2 SYGVKD. CDR3 coding DNA: TGTGCCATCAGTGAGGCTTCCGGGACAGGGGTGGCAGATACGCAGTATTTT. Translating gives CAISEASGTGVADTQYF.

The rearrangement joins TRBV6-5 to TRBJ2-7, with D possibly being TRBD2 (6 bases). The CDR3 length is 12 residues. Per germline, CDR1 MNHEY and CDR2 SVGAGI. V lost 2 bases and J lost 7, with 9 bases in between. The CDR3 sequence is CASSYVEGEQYF. Here the CDR3 DNA reads TGTGCCAGCAGTTACGTGGAGGGAGAGCAGTACTTC.

The chain carries TRBV29-1 and TRBJ2-2; D perhaps matches TRBD1 (6 bases). V was pared by 8 bases and J by 0 bases, with 13 bases between. Per germline, CDR1 SQVTM and CDR2 ANQGSEA. The CDR3 runs to 14 residues. The DNA of the CDR3 is TGCAGCACGACGGGACACTCGAACACCGGGGAGCTGTTTTTT. This sequence encodes CSTTGHSNTGELFF.

The rearrangement joins TRBV19 to TRBJ1-2; 7 bases fit TRBD1. V lost 6 bases to trimming and J lost 2 bases; unmatched junction nucleotides: 6. Germline V lookup: CDR1 LNHDA, CDR2 SQIVND (reference sequence). The CDR3 consists of 14 residues. CDR3 sequence (DNA): TGTGCCAGTAGCCCGACAGGGACCAACTATGGCTACACCTTC. Amino acid sequence: CASSPTGTNYGYTF.

At least ten counts were recorded for this clone. The chain carries TRBV27 and TRBJ2-7; 9 bases align to TRBD2. The CDR3 extends over 14 amino acids. Per germline, CDR1 MNHEY and CDR2 SMNVEV (reference sequence). After removal of 4 bases from V and 4 bases from J, the junction contained 5 bases not matched to a gene. In nucleotides, the CDR3 is TGTGCCAGCAGTTCCCGGACTAGCGCGTACGAGCAGTACTTC. Amino acids: CASSSRTSAYEQYF.

The V gene is TRBV9, the J gene TRBJ2-2; no clear D gene. Germline lookup yields CDR1 SGDLS and CDR2 YYNGEE. V was trimmed by 0 bases and J by 9 bases, leaving 12 bases between them. The CDR3 is made up of 14 amino acids. CDR3 DNA: TGTGCCAGCAGCGTAGCCCCAATAACGAGGGAGCTGTTTTTT. It codes for CASSVAPITRELFF.

The chain has TRBV25-1 and TRBJ1-1; D unresolved. There are 15 residues in the CDR3. CDR1 and CDR2 (germline): MGHDK, SYGVNS. V was clipped by 6 bases and J by 1 base, with 15 bases between them. DNA for the CDR3: TGTGCCAGCAGAAAGGCAGGCGGAAAGAACACTGAAGCTTTCTTT. Its protein product is CASRKAGGKNTEAFF.

V is TRBV2 and J is TRBJ2-3, with 9 positions matching TRBD2. The CDR3 extends over 15 amino acids. Germline V gene lookup returns CDR1 SNHLY and CDR2 FYNNEI. V dropped 2 bases and J dropped 1; count of bases not matched to a gene: 1. For the CDR3, the DNA is TGTGCCAGCAGTGAATGGACTAGCGGCACAGATACGCAGTATTTT. Protein product: CASSEWTSGTDTQYF.

The chain couples TRBV5-6 to TRBJ1-3; D is perhaps TRBD1 (5 bases). There are 15 residues in the CDR3. The germline V and J ends were trimmed by 3 bases and 4 bases, with 14 bases remaining between them. Germline assignment: CDR1 SGHDT and CDR2 YYEEEE. The CDR3, as DNA: TGTGCCAGCAGCTCCCCGGCAGGGTACGGAAACACCATATATTTT. Amino acid sequence: CASSSPAGYGNTIYF.

This chain joins TRBV27 and TRBJ2-7, with TRBD2 matching over 8 bases. J gave up 4 bases and V 7 bases, and 6 bases lay outside the gene matches. Germline values: CDR1 MNHEY, CDR2 SMNVEV (reference sequence). The CDR3 has 13 residues. The CDR3 sequence: CASILAGWYEQYF. The CDR3 DNA sequence: TGTGCCAGCATTCTAGCGGGTTGGTACGAGCAGTACTTC.

This clone was detected only a few times. The CDR3 DNA sequence: TGTGCCAGCAGCGTAGACAGATTCAATGAGCAGTTCTTC. It is translated as CASSVDRFNEQFF. The chain links TRBV5-4 to TRBJ2-1, with D tentatively TRBD1 (5 bases). Trimming shortened V by 4 bases and J by 6 bases, and 11 bases separated the two germline ends. The CDR3 loop spans 13 amino acids. Germline CDR1 is SGHNT and CDR2 is YYREEE (reference sequence).

The rearrangement uses TRBV18 and TRBJ2-7; TRBD1 might be the D (6 bases). CDR3 size: 14 residues. V was pared by 6 bases and J by 2 bases, with 14 bases between. The V gene's germline CDR1 is KGHSH and CDR2 LQKENI. This CDR3 is CASSPRQDPYEQYF. The CDR3 DNA sequence: TGTGCCAGCTCCCCCCGACAGGATCCCTACGAGCAGTACTTC.

V is TRBV6-1 and J is TRBJ1-2, with 7 bases identical to TRBD1. This CDR3 is 13 amino acids long. Germline-derived CDR1 and CDR2 are MNHNS and SASEGT. The J segment lost 9 bases and the V segment lost 6 bases, leaving 10 bases of the junction unmatched. The CDR3 coding sequence is TGTGCCAGCAGGATACAGGGGATGGAAAGCTACACCTTC. Its protein is CASRIQGMESYTF.

In nucleotides, the CDR3 is TGTGCCAGCAGTGACGGAAGCCAGCCCCAGCATTTT. Translated, it gives CASSDGSQPQHF. The chain uses TRBV2 and TRBJ1-5; D unclear. The CDR3 totals 12 residues. Germline values: CDR1 SNHLY, CDR2 FYNNEI. V was shortened by 3 bases and J by 7 bases, with 7 bases between the two germline ends. The full variable domain, with the rest looked up from reference TRBV2 and TRBJ1-5, is EPEVTQTPSHQVTQMGQEVILRCVPISNHLYFYWYRQILGQKVEFLVSFYNNEISEKSEIFDDQFSVERPDGSNFTLKIRSTKLEDSAMYFCASSDGSQPQHFGDGTRLSIL.

CDR3 sequence: CASSPPGGGGNEQYF. The CDR3 DNA reads as TGTGCCAGCAGCCCACCCGGGGGAGGAGGTAACGAGCAGTACTTC. J is TRBJ2-7 and V is TRBV6-6, with a tentative D call TRBD2 (6 bases). Germline V lookup: CDR1 MNHNY, CDR2 SVGAGI (reference sequence). V lost 6 bases to trimming and J lost 5 bases, with 20 bases between them. This CDR3 comprises 15 residues.

The chain joins TRBV19 to TRBJ1-5; 9 nucleotides agree with TRBD1. The ends lost 7 bases at V and 6 bases at J; junction bases unmatched: 4. From germline, CDR1 is LNHDA and CDR2 SQIVND (reference sequence). The CDR3 covers 13 residues. For the CDR3, the DNA is TGTGCCAGTATGGGGACAGGGATTCAGCCCCAGCATTTT. It encodes CASMGTGIQPQHF.

The genes are TRBV11-2 and TRBJ2-1; possibly TRBD2 for D (5 bases). Per germline, CDR1 SGHAT and CDR2 FQNNGV. V was clipped by 5 bases and J by 4 bases, with 12 bases between them. This CDR3 is built from 14 residues. CDR3 in DNA: TGTGCCAGCAGCCAGGACTGGGCTTACAATGAGCAGTTCTTC. Amino acids: CASSQDWAYNEQFF. Supplemented by reference TRBV11-2 and TRBJ2-1, the full variable domain reads EAGVAQSPRYKIIEKRQSVAFWCNPISGHATLYWYQQILGQGPKLLIQFQNNGVVDDSQLPKDRFSAERLKGVDSTLKIQPAKLEDSAVYLCASSQDWAYNEQFFGPGTRLTVL.

V gene TRBV5-1 combines with J gene TRBJ2-2, with D uncertain. The ends were cut back, 2 bases at V and 2 bases at J, with 10 bases in the middle. The V gene's germline CDR1 is SGHRS and CDR2 YFSETQ. The CDR3 covers 15 residues. CDR3 DNA: TGCGCCAGCAGCTTTTCAGAGTTTAACACCGGGGAGCTGTTTTTT. This encodes CASSFSEFNTGELFF.

The chain couples TRBV5-1 to TRBJ2-7; the D gene is possibly TRBD1 (5 bases). This CDR3 is built from 14 residues. Trimming left V 0 bases short and J 3 bases short, with 10 bases between. Per germline, CDR1 SGHRS and CDR2 YFSETQ. The CDR3 coding sequence is TGCGCCAGCAGCTTGGAAGGGGATGTCTACGAGCAGTACTTC. Translated: CASSLEGDVYEQYF.

Notes on this clone: Other DNA sequences in this specimen translate into the identical CDR3. The genes are TRBV5-3 and TRBJ2-7; D is ambiguous. TRBV5-3 falls under the ORF class, with uncertain function. The length of the CDR3 is 13 residues. Trimming took off 0 bases at V and 0 bases at J, with 4 bases between the two ends. CDR3 DNA sequence: TGTGCCAGAAGCTTGGAGGGCTCCTACGAGCAGTACTTC. It encodes CARSLEGSYEQYF.

The rearrangement joins TRBV28 to TRBJ1-2, with a possible D match to TRBD1 (6 bases). The CDR3 totals 13 residues. V was clipped by 5 bases and J by 5 bases, with 12 bases between them. CDR1 is MDHEN and CDR2 is SYDVKM in the germline V gene. CDR3 in DNA: TGTGCCAGCAGTCTCGACAGGATATATGGCTACACCTTC. Translation: CASSLDRIYGYTF.

The genes are TRBV30 and TRBJ1-2; D remains unclear. The CDR3 extends over 12 amino acids. Germline V gene sequence: CDR1 GTSNPN, CDR2 SVGIG (reference sequence). Trimming cost V 0 bases and J 7 bases, with 9 bases left between them. In DNA form, the CDR3 reads TGTGCCTGGAGTGTACCTGGGCTTGGCTACACCTTC. This translates into CAWSVPGLGYTF.

This chain's CDR3 is CASGWRAGTYNEQFF. In DNA, the CDR3 is TGTGCCAGTGGGTGGCGGGCAGGGACCTACAATGAGCAGTTCTTC. The chain has TRBV19 and TRBJ2-1, with D possibly being TRBD1 or TRBD2 (5 bases each). Trimming took 8 bases from V and 2 from J, leaving 16 bases between them. The CDR3 has 15 amino acids. CDR1 is LNHDA and CDR2 is SQIVND in the germline V gene (reference sequence).

V and J are TRBV27 and TRBJ2-6, with unresolved D. The V and J ends lost 6 bases and 0 bases respectively, with 12 bases between them. CDR3 length: 16 amino acids. Looked up from germline, CDR1 is MNHEY and CDR2 is SMNVEV (reference sequence). CDR3: CASSPNSVSGANVLTF. CDR3 coding DNA: TGTGCCAGCAGCCCCAACAGCGTCTCTGGGGCCAACGTCCTGACTTTC.